What follows describes a single T cell receptor beta chain. Its antigen is not known. The assay was immunoSEQ multiplex PCR, and TCRdb's table has in-frame clones only and misses some. The data contain 220,000 or so clones, roughly 84% of them singletons. The data are from a study of cytomegalovirus exposure and HLA in healthy donors. Study background: Later, an analysis reported that the approximately 120 validation repertoires had used the same platform as the approximately 660 first-cohort repertoires. General study points: The listing of 150 to 200 TCR beta chains classed them as cytomegalovirus-associated. Confirmation in vitro established that three CMV-associated chains were specific for CMV antigens. TCR sequences were mostly rare, though some public TCRs occurred in many donors.

CDR1 is SGDLS, CDR2 YYNGEE, per germline. This CDR3 is built from 15 residues. The V and J ends lost 1 base and 0 bases respectively, with 8 bases between them. Sequenced material: PBMCs. This TCR was recovered from a woman in her twenties or thirties in good health and CMV-seropositive. This chain connects TRBV9 to TRBJ2-1, with D possibly being TRBD2 (6 bases). The CDR3 loop reads CASSVTGSSYNEQFF. DNA of the CDR3: TGTGCCAGCAGCGTAACCGGGAGCTCCTACAATGAGCAGTTCTTC. Combining the CDR3 with reference TRBV9 and TRBJ2-1 gives the whole variable domain DSGVTQTPKHLITATGQRVTLRCSPRSGDLSVYWYQQSLDQGLQFLIQYYNGEERAKGNILERFSAQQFPDLHSELNLSSLELGDSALYFCASSVTGSSYNEQFFGPGTRLTVL.